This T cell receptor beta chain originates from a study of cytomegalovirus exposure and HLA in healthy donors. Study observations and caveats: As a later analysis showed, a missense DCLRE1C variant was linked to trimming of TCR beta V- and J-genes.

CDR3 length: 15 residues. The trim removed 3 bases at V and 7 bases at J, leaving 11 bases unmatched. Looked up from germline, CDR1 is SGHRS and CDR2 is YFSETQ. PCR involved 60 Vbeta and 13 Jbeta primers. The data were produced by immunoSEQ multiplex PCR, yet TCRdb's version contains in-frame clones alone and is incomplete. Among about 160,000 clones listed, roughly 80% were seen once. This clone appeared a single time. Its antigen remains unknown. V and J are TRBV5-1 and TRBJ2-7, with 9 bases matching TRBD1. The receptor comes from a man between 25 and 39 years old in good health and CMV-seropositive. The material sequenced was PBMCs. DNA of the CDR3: TGCGCCAGCAGCTCCAGTTCGGGACAGGGTGGTGAGCAGTACTTC. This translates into CASSSSSGQGGEQYF.